This T cell receptor (beta chain) was captured in a study of blood T cell repertoires in COVID-19. CDR3 size: 12 residues. CDR1 SGHNT and CDR2 YYREEE come from the germline V gene (reference sequence). V lost 4 bases, J lost 0 bases, and 4 bases lay in between. Here immunoSEQ multiplex PCR was the method, and the copy in TCRdb shows in-frame clones only, minus some. This sample has 150,000 to 200,000 clones; just under 80% occur once, and the top ten carry roughly 13%. This sequence originates from a woman older than 75 with acute or convalescent COVID-19. The material sequenced was peripheral blood. This chain joins TRBV5-4 and TRBJ1-2; D remains ambiguous. The CDR3 sequence: CASSLPNYGYTF. The CDR3 nucleotides are TGTGCCAGCAGCCTTCCTAACTATGGCTACACCTTC.